The entry below describes one T cell receptor beta chain. The data derive from a study of control samples from healthy donors and cancer patients. The table came from immunoSEQ multiplex PCR; TCRdb's copy has only in-frame clones and leaves some out. The sample has 65,000 to 80,000 clones; 70% to 90% are singletons. The CDR3 length is 13 residues. Germline V gene lookup returns CDR1 MNHNY and CDR2 SVGAGI (reference sequence). V was cut by 2 bases and J by 4 bases, with 8 bases left in between. The chain is built from TRBV6-6 and TRBJ1-2, with TRBD1 as a possible D gene (6 bases). Sequencing was carried out using PBMCs. This TCR was recovered from a woman aged 55-69 years with head and neck cancer. The CDR3: CASSYATGYGYTF. Here the CDR3 DNA reads TGTGCCAGCAGTTACGCGACAGGCTATGGCTACACCTTC.